This T cell receptor beta chain was identified during a study of blood T cell repertoires in COVID-19. Study in general: There were acute and convalescent COVID-19 samples, and they came from the United States, Italy and Spain. From T cells, B-cell-depleted T cells, or PBMCs came the material, which was cDNA or gDNA.

Methods used by the authors: Estimation of nucleated cell counts relied on the amplification of reference gene primers. Clones were sequenced by immunoSEQ multiplex PCR, and TCRdb holds only the in-frame ones, with some missing. V and J calls and clone size are as listed in that table; D and trimming were resolved from the DNA. Among around 250,000 clones listed, more than 80% were seen once. Germline-derived CDR1 and CDR2 are SGHRS and YFSETQ. This CDR3 is 12 amino acids long. Trimming cost V 3 bases and J 1 base, with 4 bases left between them. This sequence was found in a woman aged 25-40 years with active or convalescent COVID-19. The specimen sequenced was peripheral blood. This chain joins TRBV5-1 and TRBJ1-1; D not certain. The CDR3 region has the DNA TGCGCCAGCAGCTCAGGGAACACTGAAGCTTTCTTT. This encodes CASSSGNTEAFF.